Following are 8 T cell receptor beta chains from one sample sequenced in a study of blood T cell repertoires in COVID-19. Data came from immunoSEQ multiplex PCR; TCRdb stores just in-frame clones and leaves some out. The data show 130,000 to 150,000 clones, about four fifths seen once. Source material: peripheral blood. The receptors here all came from a woman aged 70-85 years with COVID-19, enrolled during active disease.

The rearrangement uses TRBV5-1 and TRBJ2-7, with TRBD1 matching 9 bases. Germline V CDR1 and CDR2: SGHRS, YFSETQ. This CDR3 region has 13 residues. V trimming: 9 bases; J trimming: 5 bases; junction bases outside the gene matches: 9. This chain's CDR3 is CAKPGQGSHEQYF. The DNA for the CDR3 is TGCGCCAAGCCGGGACAGGGAAGCCACGAGCAGTACTTC.

This chain joins TRBV4-3 and TRBJ2-5; 9 nucleotides match TRBD1. V shed 4 bases and J 4 bases; nucleotides not matched to a gene: 4. Germline lookup yields CDR1 LGHNA and CDR2 YSLEER. This CDR3 comprises 14 residues. The CDR3 nucleotides are TGCGCCAGCAGCCGGGTGGGACAGGGAGAGACCCAGTACTTC. This gives the protein CASSRVGQGETQYF.

The rearrangement uses TRBV5-1 and TRBJ1-3, with 11 bases lining up with TRBD1. CDR1 is SGHRS and CDR2 is YFSETQ in the germline V gene. CDR3 size: 17 residues. The V segment lost 4 bases and the J segment 2 bases; nucleotides outside the gene matches: 8. The CDR3 DNA is TGCGCCAGCAGCCCACAAGTGGGACAGGGGGCTGGAAACACCATATATTTT. The encoded protein is CASSPQVGQGAGNTIYF.

This clone was detected a few times. V usage is TRBV7-9 and J usage is TRBJ1-1, with TRBD1 matching over 10 bases. The junction had 3 bases not matched to a gene; V was cut back by 4 bases and J by 1 base. The length of the CDR3 is 15 residues. CDR1 and CDR2 from the germline V gene are SEHNR and FQNEAQ (reference sequence). The CDR3 nucleotides read TGTGCCAGCAGCTCTCGGGACAGGGGGAACACTGAAGCTTTCTTT. Amino acid sequence: CASSSRDRGNTEAFF.

The rearrangement links TRBV5-1 to TRBJ1-2, with D possibly TRBD1 on 5 matching bases. The V gene lost 3 bases and the J gene lost 4 bases, with 25 bases spanning the gap. The CDR3 extends over 18 amino acids. Germline V gene data show CDR1 as SGHRS and CDR2 as YFSETQ. The CDR3, as DNA: TGCGCCAGCAGCTGGACGGGGGGACTCTCCGCCCAGGTCTATGGCTACACCTTC. Amino acid sequence: CASSWTGGLSAQVYGYTF.

At least ten counts were recorded for this clone. The J gene is TRBJ1-2, the V gene TRBV25-1, with TRBD1 identical over 7 bases. Germline assignment: CDR1 MGHDK and CDR2 SYGVNS. The length of the CDR3 is 16 residues. Trimming took 3 bases from V and 8 from J; bases not matched to a gene: 15. The CDR3 reads CASSEPGTAGLSGYTF. For the CDR3, the DNA is TGTGCCAGCAGTGAGCCTGGGACAGCTGGTCTCTCAGGCTACACCTTC.

The J gene is TRBJ2-7, the V gene TRBV9; no firm D call. The V end lost 0 bases, the J end lost 2 bases, and 9 bases lay between the germline ends. CDR1 SGDLS and CDR2 YYNGEE come from the germline V gene. This CDR3 is 14 amino acids long. The CDR3: CASSVGSSPYEQYF. The CDR3 DNA reads TGTGCCAGCAGCGTAGGTAGCAGTCCCTACGAGCAGTACTTC.

This sequence joins TRBV28 and TRBJ1-4, with TRBD1 as a possible D gene (6 bases). Trimming pared 5 bases from V and 5 bases from J, leaving 15 bases between. Looked up from germline, CDR1 is MDHEN and CDR2 is SYDVKM. The CDR3 is 15 residues long. CDR3 sequence: CASSNPQGRNEKLFF. For the CDR3, the DNA is TGTGCCAGCAGTAACCCTCAGGGGCGGAATGAAAAACTGTTTTTT.